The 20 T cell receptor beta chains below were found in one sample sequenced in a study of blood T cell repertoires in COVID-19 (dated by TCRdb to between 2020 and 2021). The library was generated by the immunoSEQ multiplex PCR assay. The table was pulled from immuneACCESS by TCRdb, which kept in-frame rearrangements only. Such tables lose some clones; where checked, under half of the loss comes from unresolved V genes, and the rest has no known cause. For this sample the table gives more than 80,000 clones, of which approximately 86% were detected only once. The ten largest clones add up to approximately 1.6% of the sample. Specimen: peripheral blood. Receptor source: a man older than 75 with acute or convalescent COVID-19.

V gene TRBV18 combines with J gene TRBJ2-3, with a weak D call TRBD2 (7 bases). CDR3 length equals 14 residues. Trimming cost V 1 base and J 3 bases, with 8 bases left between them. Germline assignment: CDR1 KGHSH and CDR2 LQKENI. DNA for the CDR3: TGTGCCAGCTCACCACAGGGGGGGACAGATACGCAGTATTTT. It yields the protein CASSPQGGTDTQYF.

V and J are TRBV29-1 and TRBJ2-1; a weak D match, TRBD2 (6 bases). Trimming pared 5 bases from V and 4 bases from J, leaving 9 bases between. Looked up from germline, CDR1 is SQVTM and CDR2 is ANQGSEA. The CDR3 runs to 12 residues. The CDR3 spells CSVRENYNEQFF. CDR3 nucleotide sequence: TGCAGCGTTCGGGAGAATTACAATGAGCAGTTCTTC.

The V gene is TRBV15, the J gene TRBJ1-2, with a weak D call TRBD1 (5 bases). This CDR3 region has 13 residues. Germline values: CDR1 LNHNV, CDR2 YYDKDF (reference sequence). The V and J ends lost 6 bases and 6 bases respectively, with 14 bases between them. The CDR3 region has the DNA TGTGCCACCAGGGGATGGGGGGTACATGGCTACACCTTC. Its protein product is CATRGWGVHGYTF.

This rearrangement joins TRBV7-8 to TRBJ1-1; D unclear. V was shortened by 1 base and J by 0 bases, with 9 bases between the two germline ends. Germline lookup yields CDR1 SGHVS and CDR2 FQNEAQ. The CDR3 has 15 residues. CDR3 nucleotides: TGTGCCAGCAGCTTAGTTCCGGTAATGAACACTGAAGCTTTCTTT. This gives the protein CASSLVPVMNTEAFF.

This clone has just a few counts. The CDR3 region is CASSQVRLAGTEQFF. CDR3 bases: TGTGCCAGCAGCCAAGTTAGACTAGCGGGGACGGAGCAGTTCTTC. V is TRBV3-1 (or the pseudogene TRBV3-2) and J is TRBJ2-1; 11 nucleotides match TRBD2. There are 15 residues in the CDR3. The germline V gene has CDR1 LGHDT and CDR2 YNNKEL (reference sequence). V shed 1 base and J 10 bases; nucleotides not matched to a gene: 6.

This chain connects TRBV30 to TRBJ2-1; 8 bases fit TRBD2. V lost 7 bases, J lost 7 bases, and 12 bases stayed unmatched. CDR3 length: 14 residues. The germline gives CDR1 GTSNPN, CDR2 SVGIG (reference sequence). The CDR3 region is CASTPGLVSNEQFF. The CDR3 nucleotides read TGTGCCTCTACACCGGGACTAGTTTCGAATGAGCAGTTCTTC.

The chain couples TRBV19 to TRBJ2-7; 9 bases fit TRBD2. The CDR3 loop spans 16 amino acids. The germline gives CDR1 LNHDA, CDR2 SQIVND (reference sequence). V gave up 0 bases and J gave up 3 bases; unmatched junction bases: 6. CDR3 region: CASSIERSSGVYEQYF. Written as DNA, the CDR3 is TGTGCCAGTAGTATAGAACGGTCTAGCGGGGTCTACGAGCAGTACTTC.

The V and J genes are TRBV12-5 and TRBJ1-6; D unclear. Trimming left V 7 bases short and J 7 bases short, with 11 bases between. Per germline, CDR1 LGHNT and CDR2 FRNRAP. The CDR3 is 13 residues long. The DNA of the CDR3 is TGTGCTAGTGCCCTTGAGGAAAATTCACCCCTCCACTTT. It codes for CASALEENSPLHF.

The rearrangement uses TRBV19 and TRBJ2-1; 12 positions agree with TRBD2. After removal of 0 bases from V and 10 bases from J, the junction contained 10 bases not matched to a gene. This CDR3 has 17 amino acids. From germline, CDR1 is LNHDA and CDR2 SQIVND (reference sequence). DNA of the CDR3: TGTGCCAGTAGTATAGACGGGGCTAGCGGGAGGGGATCAGAGCAGTTCTTC. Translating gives CASSIDGASGRGSEQFF.

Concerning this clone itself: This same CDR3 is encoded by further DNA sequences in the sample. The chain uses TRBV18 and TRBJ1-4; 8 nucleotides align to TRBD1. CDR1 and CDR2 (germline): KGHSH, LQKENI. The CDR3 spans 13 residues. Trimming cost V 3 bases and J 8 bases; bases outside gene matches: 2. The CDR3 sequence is CASSPDRDEKLFF. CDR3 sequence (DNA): TGTGCCAGCTCACCGGACAGGGACGAAAAACTGTTTTTT.

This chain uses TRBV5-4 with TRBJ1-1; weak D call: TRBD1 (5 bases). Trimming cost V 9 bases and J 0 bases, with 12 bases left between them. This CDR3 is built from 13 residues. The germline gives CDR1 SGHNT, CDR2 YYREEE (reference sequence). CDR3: CATGGLLNTEAFF. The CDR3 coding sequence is TGTGCCACCGGGGGACTGCTGAACACTGAAGCTTTCTTT.

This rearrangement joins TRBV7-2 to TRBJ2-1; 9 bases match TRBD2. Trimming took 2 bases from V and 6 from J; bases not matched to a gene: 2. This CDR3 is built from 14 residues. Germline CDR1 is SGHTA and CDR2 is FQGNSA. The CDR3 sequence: CASSLISGSNEQFF. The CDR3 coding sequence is TGTGCCAGCAGCTTAATTAGCGGGAGCAATGAGCAGTTCTTC.

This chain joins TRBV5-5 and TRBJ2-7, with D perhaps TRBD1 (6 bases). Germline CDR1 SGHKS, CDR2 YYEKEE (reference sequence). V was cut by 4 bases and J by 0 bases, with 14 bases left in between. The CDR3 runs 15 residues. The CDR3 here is CASSLTWDNSYEQYF. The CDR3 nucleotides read TGTGCCAGCAGCCTTACCTGGGACAACTCCTACGAGCAGTACTTC.

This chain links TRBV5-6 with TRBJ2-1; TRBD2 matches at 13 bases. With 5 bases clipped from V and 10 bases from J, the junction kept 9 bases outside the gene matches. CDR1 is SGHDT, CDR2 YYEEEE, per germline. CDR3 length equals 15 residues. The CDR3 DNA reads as TGTGCCAGCAGGTACGGACTAGCGGGAGATGGGGAGCAGTTCTTC. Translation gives CASRYGLAGDGEQFF.

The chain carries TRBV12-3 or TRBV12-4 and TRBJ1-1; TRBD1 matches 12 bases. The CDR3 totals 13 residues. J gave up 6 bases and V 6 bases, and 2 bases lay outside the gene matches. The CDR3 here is CASSRDRGPEAFF. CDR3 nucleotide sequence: TGTGCCAGCAGCAGGGACAGGGGGCCTGAAGCTTTCTTT.

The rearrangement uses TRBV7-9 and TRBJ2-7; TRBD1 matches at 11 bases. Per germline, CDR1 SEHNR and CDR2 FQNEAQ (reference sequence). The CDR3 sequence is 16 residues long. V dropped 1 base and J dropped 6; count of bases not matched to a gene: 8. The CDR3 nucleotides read TGTGCCAGCAGCTTAGGGTGGACAGGGGGCGAAGCCGAGCAGTACTTC. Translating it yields CASSLGWTGGEAEQYF.

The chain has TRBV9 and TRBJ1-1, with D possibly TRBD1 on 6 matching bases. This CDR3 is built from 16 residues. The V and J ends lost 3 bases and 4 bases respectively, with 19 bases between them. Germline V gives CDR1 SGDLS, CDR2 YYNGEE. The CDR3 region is CASSAYRVGGSTEAFF. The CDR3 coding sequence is TGTGCCAGCAGCGCCTACAGGGTAGGGGGAAGCACTGAAGCTTTCTTT.

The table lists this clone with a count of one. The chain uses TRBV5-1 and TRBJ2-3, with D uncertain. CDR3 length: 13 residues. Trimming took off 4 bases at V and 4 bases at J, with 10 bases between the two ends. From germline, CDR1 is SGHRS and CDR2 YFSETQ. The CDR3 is CASSPSVADTQYF. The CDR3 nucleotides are TGCGCCAGCAGCCCCTCGGTAGCAGATACGCAGTATTTT.

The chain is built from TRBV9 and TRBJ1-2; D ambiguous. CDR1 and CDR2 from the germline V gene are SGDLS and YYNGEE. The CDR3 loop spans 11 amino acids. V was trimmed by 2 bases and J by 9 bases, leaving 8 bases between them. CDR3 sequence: CASSVGRRYTF. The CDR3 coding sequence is TGTGCCAGCAGCGTGGGGAGACGCTACACCTTC. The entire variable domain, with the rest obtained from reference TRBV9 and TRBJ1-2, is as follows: DSGVTQTPKHLITATGQRVTLRCSPRSGDLSVYWYQQSLDQGLQFLIQYYNGEERAKGNILERFSAQQFPDLHSELNLSSLELGDSALYFCASSVGRRYTFGSGTRLTVV.

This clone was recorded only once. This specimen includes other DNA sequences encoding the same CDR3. CDR3 DNA sequence: TGTGCCATCAGTGAGTCCAGCTACGAGCAGTACTTC. Translated: CAISESSYEQYF. This chain connects TRBV10-3 to TRBJ2-7; no reliable D call. The CDR3 covers 12 residues. With 0 bases removed from V and 3 bases from J, the gap between germline ends came to 3 bases. Germline V gives CDR1 ENHRY, CDR2 SYGVKD.